Detailed here is one T cell receptor (beta chain). The entry originates in a study of blood T cell repertoires in COVID-19. Across the whole study: From T cells, B-cell-depleted T cells, or PBMCs came the material, which was cDNA or gDNA.

The CDR3 contains 18 residues. The V segment lost 7 bases and the J segment 1 base; nucleotides outside the gene matches: 16. CDR1 SGHTA and CDR2 FQGNSA come from the germline V gene. How the authors handled the data: Amplifying reference gene primers gave estimates of nucleated cell counts. This table comes from immunoSEQ multiplex PCR, and its TCRdb copy is limited to in-frame clones, with some not included. V, J and clone size are those of that table, while D and trimming were read from the DNA. This table holds hundreds of thousands of clones, 75% to 90% found once. Recovered status in Cohort 3 required two negative PCRs, clearance, or symptom resolution.

V usage is TRBV7-2 and J usage is TRBJ2-3; 8 nucleotides agree with TRBD2. This sequence originates from a man aged 25-45 years who had recovered from COVID-19. The material sequenced was PBMCs or T cells enriched from blood (not recorded which). The chain's CDR3 is CASNFAFAGGDRTDTQYF. As DNA, the CDR3 is TGTGCCAGCAACTTCGCTTTTGCCGGGGGGGACCGCACAGATACGCAGTATTTT.